This T cell receptor (beta chain) was retrieved from a study of a mutant IDH1 vaccine in newly diagnosed glioma. The time point was: week 23, last vaccination. Topical imiquimod accompanied each vaccine dose, which consisted of 300 ug of mutant IDH1 20-mer peptide. Clones were sequenced by immunoSEQ multiplex PCR, and TCRdb holds only the in-frame ones, with some missing. This table holds some 30,000 clones, approximately 90% found once. Germline CDR1 is MDHEN and CDR2 is SYDVKM. The CDR3 is made up of 16 amino acids. Trimming removed 2 bases from V and 2 bases from J; junction bases left unmatched: 5. As to this clone: Its target is unknown.

The origin of this receptor is a man in his forties with glioma. The chain employs TRBV28 and TRBJ2-1; 8 positions match TRBD1. This specimen was PBMCs, taken from a glioma patient whose treatment included an IDH1 peptide vaccine. The CDR3 sequence is CASSLDRGFTYNEQFF. The CDR3, as DNA: TGTGCCAGCAGTTTAGACAGGGGTTTCACCTACAATGAGCAGTTCTTC.